This T cell receptor (beta chain) is from a study of T cells expressing NK-cell markers. Overall study context: With respect to HCMV, most of the eight sequenced donors were seropositive, and one was seronegative.

The TCR beta cDNA came from 5'RACE template switching with UMIs. Reprocessing the 5' RACE reads, TCRdb reports a single entry for every CDR3 protein and omits DNA. Its table records around 550,000 distinct CDR3 sequences. Comments on this clonotype: Its target is unknown.

Findings of the study overall: These clonotypes additionally ranked first within the CD3+CD56-NKG2C+ fraction of a handful of donors. The share of CD8+ T cells held by dominant NKG2C+ clonotypes was about 1.0-7.5% in about six donors.

Germline V lookup: CDR1 SGHAT, CDR2 FQNNGV. CDR3 length: 15 amino acids. The material sequenced was blood T cells: a sorted CD56 or NKG2C T cell subset, CD4+ or CD8+ T cells, or bulk PBMC T cells (not recorded which). This TCR was sampled from a man younger than 35 in good health. The rearrangement links TRBV11-2 to TRBJ2-1. The CDR3 here is CASSLIVAWGNEQFF.